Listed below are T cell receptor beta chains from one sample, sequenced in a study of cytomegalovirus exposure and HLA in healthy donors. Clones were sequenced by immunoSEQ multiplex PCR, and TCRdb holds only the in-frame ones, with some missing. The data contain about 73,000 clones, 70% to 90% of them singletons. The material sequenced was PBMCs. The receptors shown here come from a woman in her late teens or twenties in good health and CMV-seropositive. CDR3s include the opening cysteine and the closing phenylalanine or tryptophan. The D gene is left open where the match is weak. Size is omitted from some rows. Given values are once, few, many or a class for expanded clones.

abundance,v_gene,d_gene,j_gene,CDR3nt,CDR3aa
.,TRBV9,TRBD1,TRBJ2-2,TGTGCCAGCAGCGCCCCCGGGACAGGGCACACCGGGGAGCTGTTTTTT,CASSAPGTGHTGELFF
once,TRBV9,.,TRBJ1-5,TGTGCCAGCAGCGCAGCGAGCAATCAGCCCCAGCATTTT,CASSAASNQPQHF
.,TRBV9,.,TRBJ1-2,TGTGCCAGCAGCGCCAACCGGGGGGTTGTCGCGAACTATGGCTACACCTTC,CASSANRGVVANYGYTF
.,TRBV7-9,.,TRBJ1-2,TGTGCCAGCAGTTATTCCCCACGGGGAGGAGATGGCTACACCTTC,CASSYSPRGGDGYTF
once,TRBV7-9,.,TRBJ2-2,TGTGCCAGCAGCTCAGAGAGACGGGTAACCGGGGAGCTGTTTTTT,CASSSERRVTGELFF
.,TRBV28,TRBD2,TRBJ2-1,TGTGCCACCACGGAGTACGGGACTAGGAACTACAATGAGCAGTTCTTC,CATTEYGTRNYNEQFF
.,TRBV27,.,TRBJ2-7,TGTGCCAGCAGCCGGCAGGGATCCGAGCAGTACTTC,CASSRQGSEQYF
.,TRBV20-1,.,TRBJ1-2,TGCAGTGCCAGAAAAGAGGGCTACACCTTC,CSARKEGYTF
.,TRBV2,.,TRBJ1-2,TGTGCCAGCAGCACCCAAGAGGGTTTAGGCTACACCTTC,CASSTQEGLGYTF
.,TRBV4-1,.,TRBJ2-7,TGCGCCAGCAGCCTCTACCATGGCGGTAGCGGATCCTACGAGCAGTACTTC,CASSLYHGGSGSYEQYF
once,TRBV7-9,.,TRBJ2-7,TGTGCCAGCAGCCAGAGGGTAGTAGGAAAAATTTCCTACGAGCAGTACTTC,CASSQRVVGKISYEQYF
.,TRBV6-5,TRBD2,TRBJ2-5,TGTGCCAGCAGTTACTCCCGGGTAGCGGGGAGGACCCAGTACTTC,CASSYSRVAGRTQYF
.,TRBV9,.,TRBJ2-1,TGTGCCAGCAGCGTAGACCCCGGGGGAGCCAATGAGCAGTTCTTC,CASSVDPGGANEQFF